This T cell receptor (beta chain) was profiled in a study of radiotherapy plus CTLA-4 blockade in lung cancer. Germline lookup yields CDR1 KGHSH and CDR2 LQKENI. V shed 3 bases, J shed 1 base, and the junction held 6 bases outside the gene matches. CDR3 size: 15 residues. Assay: immunoSEQ multiplex PCR; the TCRdb copy retains only in-frame clones and omits some. The data hold tens of thousands of clones, with roughly 79% observed a single time. The clonotype comes from a human donor with non-small cell lung cancer who had a partial response to radiotherapy plus ipilimumab. Some clones in this sample may be carry-over from other donors' samples. This rearrangement joins TRBV18 to TRBJ2-7, with TRBD1 matching over 7 bases. The sample here was peripheral blood, taken from a patient treated with radiotherapy plus ipilimumab. The CDR3, as DNA: TGTGCCAGCTCACCTAGGACAGGATCGTCCTACGAGCAGTACTTC. Its protein is CASSPRTGSSYEQYF.